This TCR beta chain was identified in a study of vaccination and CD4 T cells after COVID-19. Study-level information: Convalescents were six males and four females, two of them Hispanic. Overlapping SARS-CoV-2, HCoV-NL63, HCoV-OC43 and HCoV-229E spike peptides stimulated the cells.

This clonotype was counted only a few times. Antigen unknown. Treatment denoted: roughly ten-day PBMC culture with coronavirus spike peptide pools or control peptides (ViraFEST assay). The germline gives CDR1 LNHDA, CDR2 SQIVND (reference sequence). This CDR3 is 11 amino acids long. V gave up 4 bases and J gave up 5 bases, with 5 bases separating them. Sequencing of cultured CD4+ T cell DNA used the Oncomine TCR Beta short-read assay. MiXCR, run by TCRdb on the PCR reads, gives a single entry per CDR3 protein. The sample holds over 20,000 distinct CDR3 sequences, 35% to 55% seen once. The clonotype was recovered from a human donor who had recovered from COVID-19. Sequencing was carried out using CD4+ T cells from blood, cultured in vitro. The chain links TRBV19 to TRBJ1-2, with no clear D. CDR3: CASSSPYGYTF. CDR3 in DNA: TGTGCCAGTAGTAGCCCTTATGGCTACACCTTC.